The 16 T cell receptor beta chains given below trace back to one sample, sequenced in a study of CD8 T cells in Susac syndrome. The RNA input was about 0.5 to 1 ug, and it was reverse transcribed with random hexamers. TCRdb fed the immunoSEQ multiplex PCR reads into MiXCR, producing one record per CDR3 protein. The repertoire has 170,000 or so distinct CDR3 sequences, roughly 92% of them found once; the top ten carry over 0.08%. The specimen was CD4+ T cells from PBMCs. These receptors were collected from a human donor with multiple sclerosis.

This chain uses TRBV20-1 with TRBJ2-1; a weak D match, TRBD1 (5 bases). The germline V gene has CDR1 DFQATT and CDR2 SNEGSKA (reference sequence). The CDR3 contains 14 residues. The ends were cut back, 3 bases at V and 2 bases at J, with 11 bases in the middle. The CDR3 nucleotides are TGCAGTGCTAGCAGGGATCGTCCCTACAATGAGCAGTTCTTC. Translated: CSASRDRPYNEQFF.

The chain has TRBV28 and TRBJ1-2, with D maybe TRBD1 (6 bases). CDR1 MDHEN and CDR2 SYDVKM come from the germline V gene. The germline V and J ends were trimmed by 5 bases and 7 bases, with 14 bases remaining between them. There are 13 residues in the CDR3. CDR3 sequence: CASSNPDSVGYTF. The CDR3 coding sequence is TGTGCCAGCAGTAACCCGGACAGTGTTGGCTACACCTTC.

The CDR3 coding sequence is TGCAGTGCTAGTTCTGATGAAGCTTTCTTT. It encodes CSASSDEAFF. The chain carries TRBV20-1 and TRBJ1-1; no definite D call. Trimming left V 3 bases short and J 7 bases short, with 6 bases between. This CDR3 comprises 10 residues. Germline assignment: CDR1 DFQATT and CDR2 SNEGSKA (reference sequence).

The chain carries TRBV28 and TRBJ1-6, with D perhaps matching TRBD1 (5 bases). The V gene lost 4 bases and the J gene lost 3 bases, with 13 bases spanning the gap. The CDR3 covers 16 residues. Germline lookup yields CDR1 MDHEN and CDR2 SYDVKM. The CDR3 region has the DNA TGTGCCAGCAGTTCCCCCGCGGGGCTCTATAATTCACCCCTCCACTTT. Its protein is CASSSPAGLYNSPLHF.

The chain combines TRBV6-5 with TRBJ1-2; TRBD1 aligns across 8 bases. CDR3 size: 14 residues. Trimming cost V 2 bases and J 7 bases; bases outside gene matches: 6. The germline V gene encodes CDR1 MNHEY and CDR2 SVGAGI. For the CDR3, the DNA is TGTGCCAGCAGTTACCCGACAGGGGAGCGTGGCTACACCTTC. The encoded protein is CASSYPTGERGYTF.

DNA of the CDR3: TGCAGTGCCTGGACAGGGTGGGACTATGGCTACACCTTC. Its protein is CSAWTGWDYGYTF. The chain recombines TRBV20-1 with TRBJ1-2, with TRBD1 identical over 8 bases. Per germline, CDR1 DFQATT and CDR2 SNEGSKA (reference sequence). With 6 bases clipped from V and 3 bases from J, the junction kept 6 bases outside the gene matches. CDR3 size: 13 residues.

The chain recombines TRBV7-3 with TRBJ2-1, with 10 bases aligning to TRBD1. V shed 5 bases and J 7 bases; nucleotides not matched to a gene: 8. Germline V lookup: CDR1 SGHTA, CDR2 FQGTGA. This CDR3 region has 15 residues. CDR3 protein: CASSAPGQGKNEQFF. The CDR3 DNA sequence: TGTGCCAGCAGCGCCCCGGGACAGGGGAAAAATGAGCAGTTCTTC.

The rearrangement joins TRBV5-1 to TRBJ2-6; D may be TRBD1 (6 bases). Trimming cost V 6 bases and J 4 bases, with 20 bases left between them. This CDR3 has 17 residues. Germline values: CDR1 SGHRS, CDR2 YFSETQ. CDR3 loop: CASNQLTGSIGANVLTF. CDR3 DNA sequence: TGCGCCAGCAACCAATTGACAGGCAGTATAGGGGCCAACGTCCTGACTTTC. Combining the CDR3 with reference TRBV5-1 and TRBJ2-6 gives the whole variable domain KAGVTQTPRYLIKTRGQQVTLSCSPISGHRSVSWYQQTPGQGLQFLFEYFSETQRNKGNFPGRFSGRQFSNSRSEMNVSTLELGDSALYLCASNQLTGSIGANVLTFGAGSRLTVL.

CDR3 amino acids: CAVGRPQETQYF. The CDR3 DNA reads as TGTGCCGTCGGACGGCCTCAAGAGACCCAGTACTTC. The genes are TRBV19 and TRBJ2-5; D unclear. The germline V gene has CDR1 LNHDA and CDR2 SQIVND (reference sequence). Trimming removed 11 bases at V and 2 bases at J, with 12 bases between. This CDR3 contains 12 residues.

The J gene is TRBJ1-5, the V gene TRBV24-1; unclear D gene. The CDR3 runs to 13 residues. V lost 2 bases and J 10 bases, leaving 11 bases between the germline ends. CDR1 and CDR2 from the germline V gene are KGHDR and SFDVKD. CDR3 amino acids: CATSDSRQSPQHF. The CDR3 bases are TGTGCCACCAGTGATTCGAGGCAGAGTCCCCAGCATTTT.

V usage is TRBV28 and J usage is TRBJ1-1; TRBD1 agrees at 11 bases. The trim removed 2 bases at V and 6 bases at J, leaving 5 bases unmatched. The CDR3 sequence is 15 residues long. Germline assignment: CDR1 MDHEN and CDR2 SYDVKM. The DNA for the CDR3 is TGTGCCAGCAGTTTACTGGGACAGGGGGGTGCTGAAGCTTTCTTT. Translated: CASSLLGQGGAEAFF.

This sequence joins TRBV6-1 and TRBJ2-7; 9 bases align to TRBD2. Germline CDR1 reads MNHNS; CDR2 reads SASEGT. CDR3 length: 15 residues. J gave up 3 bases and V 5 bases, and 8 bases lay outside the gene matches. CDR3 DNA sequence: TGTGCCAGCAGTCCCCCCCTAGCGGGAATCTACGAGCAGTACTTC. It encodes CASSPPLAGIYEQYF.

This rearrangement joins TRBV28 to TRBJ2-2; no clear D gene. Germline V gene sequence: CDR1 MDHEN, CDR2 SYDVKM. The V and J ends lost 5 bases and 6 bases respectively, with 7 bases between them. This CDR3 region has 12 residues. The CDR3 DNA reads as TGTGCCAGCAGTCAGCCGGCCGGGGAGCTGTTTTTT. It encodes CASSQPAGELFF.

The V and J genes are TRBV7-3 and TRBJ2-6; 11 nucleotides agree with TRBD2. Trimming removed 5 bases from V and 0 bases from J; junction bases left unmatched: 6. The CDR3 spans 18 residues. Germline values: CDR1 SGHTA, CDR2 FQGTGA. The CDR3 loop is CASSGTSGPSSGANVLTF. As DNA, the CDR3 is TGTGCCAGCAGCGGGACTAGCGGACCTTCCTCTGGGGCCAACGTCCTGACTTTC.

The chain couples TRBV9 to TRBJ1-6; D perhaps matches TRBD1 (5 bases). CDR3 length equals 15 residues. V lost 4 bases and J 7 bases, leaving 15 bases between the germline ends. Germline V CDR1 and CDR2: SGDLS, YYNGEE. In nucleotides, the CDR3 is TGTGCCAGCAGCACAGGCGGAGGGGAAAATTCACCCCTCCACTTT. This codes for CASSTGGGENSPLHF.

This chain uses TRBV6-2 or TRBV6-3 with TRBJ2-1, with 11 bases matching TRBD2. The CDR3 totals 17 residues. Germline V gene data show CDR1 as MNHEY and CDR2 as SVGEGT. The V segment lost 4 bases and the J segment 3 bases; nucleotides outside the gene matches: 8. The CDR3 loop reads CASSSVRLAGLYNEQFF. The CDR3 bases are TGTGCCAGCAGTTCTGTCCGACTAGCGGGACTCTACAATGAGCAGTTCTTC.